This is a list of T cell receptor beta chains from one sample in a study of blood T cells in healthy people across ages. MiXCR, run by TCRdb on the 5' RACE reads, gives a single entry per CDR3 protein. This sample yields 540,000 or so distinct CDR3 sequences, of which around 48% are seen a single time; approximately 25% belongs to the top ten. The sequencing sample was made of blood. These receptors were collected from a man older than 75 in good health. Each CDR3 is given with its conserved first and last residue. D genes are given only for firm matches. Rows give clone size only sometimes, using once, few, many, or a class for an expanded clone.

V,J,D,size,CDR3,DNA
TRBV3-1,TRBJ1-2,TRBD1,.,CASSLWDRVDAYGYTF,TGTGCCAGCAGCCTCTGGGACAGGGTCGACGCCTATGGCTACACCTTC
TRBV18,TRBJ2-1,.,few,CASSKNNNEQFF,TGTGCCAGCTCAAAGAATAACAATGAGCAGTTCTTC
TRBV5-1,TRBJ2-1,TRBD1,few,CASSLGTGGTYNEQFF,TGCGCCAGCAGCTTGGGAACAGGGGGTACCTACAATGAGCAGTTCTTC
TRBV4-3,TRBJ1-4,TRBD1,.,CASSQDERQGFGEKLFF,TGCGCCAGCAGCCAGGATGAAAGACAGGGGTTTGGTGAAAAACTGTTTTTT
TRBV12-3/TRBV12-4,TRBJ1-1,.,.,CASSPIGVVNTEAFF,TGTGCCAGCAGTCCCATTGGAGTTGTAAACACTGAAGCTTTCTTT
TRBV12-3/TRBV12-4,TRBJ2-4,TRBD2,.,CASSSGSSGTRGYAQYF,TGTGCCAGCAGTTCCGGGTCTAGCGGCACGAGGGGCTACGCGCAGTACTTC
TRBV4-2,TRBJ2-1,TRBD2,.,CASSLTGAGSSSYNEQFF,TGTGCCAGCAGCCTCACCGGAGCGGGAAGTAGCTCCTACAATGAGCAGTTCTTC
TRBV3-1,TRBJ1-6,.,.,CASSQGQTNSPLHF,TGTGCCAGCAGCCAAGGACAGACAAATTCACCCCTCCACTTT
TRBV29-1,TRBJ1-4,TRBD1,.,CSVIGTGYEKLFF,TGCAGCGTCATCGGGACAGGGTATGAAAAACTGTTTTTT
TRBV3-1,TRBJ2-5,TRBD1,.,CASSQAGGEETQYF,TGTGCCAGCAGCCAGGCAGGGGGCGAAGAGACCCAGTACTTC
TRBV12-3/TRBV12-4,TRBJ2-3,TRBD1,.,CASRSTGATADTQYF,TGTGCCAGCAGAAGTACAGGGGCTACGGCAGATACGCAGTATTTT
TRBV6-6,TRBJ2-1,.,many,CASSSARYEQFF,TGTGCCAGCAGTTCCGCCCGCTATGAGCAGTTCTTC
TRBV6-1,TRBJ2-1,.,.,CASSTGTGGFYEQFF,TGTGCCAGCAGTACCGGGACCGGGGGCTTCTACGAGCAGTTCTTC
TRBV6-2/TRBV6-3,TRBJ2-1,.,few,CASSYWGHPYNEQFF,TGTGCCAGCAGTTACTGGGGGCACCCCTACAATGAGCAGTTCTTC
TRBV20-1,TRBJ2-1,TRBD2,.,CSAPNRLAGPNKAPNEQFF,TGCAGTGCTCCTAATAGACTAGCAGGCCCAAACAAAGCACCCAATGAGCAGTTCTTC
TRBV9,TRBJ1-5,.,.,CASNEGQRNQPQHF,TGTGCCAGCAACGAGGGACAAAGGAACCAGCCCCAGCATTTT
TRBV7-2,TRBJ1-3,.,.,CASSLGVPSAGNTIYF,TGTGCCAGCAGCCTAGGGGTCCCCAGCGCTGGAAACACCATATATTTT
TRBV7-9,TRBJ2-3,.,.,CASSTGGDTQYF,TGTGCCAGCAGCACCGGCGGCGATACGCAGTATTTT
TRBV15,TRBJ2-1,.,.,CATSRDQGRNEQFF,TGTGCCACCAGCAGAGATCAGGGGAGGAATGAGCAGTTCTTC
TRBV9,TRBJ2-5,.,.,CASSVATGWPQETQYF,TGTGCCAGCAGCGTAGCTACTGGGTGGCCCCAAGAGACCCAGTACTTC
TRBV29-1,TRBJ2-3,.,few,CSVENAGPDTQYF,TGCAGCGTTGAAAACGCCGGTCCGGATACGCAGTATTTT
TRBV4-3,TRBJ2-7,TRBD2,.,CASSLDTGPGGSSYEQYF,TGCGCCAGCAGCCTAGATACGGGCCCCGGCGGGAGTTCCTACGAGCAGTACTTC
TRBV4-2,TRBJ2-1,TRBD1,few,CASSQEIHQGVNEQFF,TGTGCCAGCAGCCAAGAGATCCACCAGGGGGTAAATGAGCAGTTCTTC
TRBV12-3/TRBV12-4,TRBJ1-1,.,.,CASSLLEVNTEAFF,TGTGCCAGCAGTTTATTGGAAGTGAACACTGAAGCTTTCTTT
TRBV20-1,TRBJ1-5,.,few,CSATRGPQPQHF,TGCAGTGCTACCAGAGGCCCTCAGCCCCAGCATTTT
TRBV11-2,TRBJ2-1,TRBD2,once,CASSLVGLEQFF,TGTGCCAGCAGCTTAGTGGGACTAGAGCAGTTCTTC
TRBV28,TRBJ2-1,.,once,CASSVAGRLLFF,TGTGCCAGCAGCGTGGCGGGACGGCTTCTGTTCTTC
TRBV7-3,TRBJ2-1,.,.,CASSPRRVAPYNEQFF,TGTGCCAGCAGCCCCCGACGGGTAGCACCGTACAATGAGCAGTTCTTC
TRBV7-2,TRBJ2-7,TRBD2,few,CASSLGSGAGYEQYF,TGTGCCAGCAGCTTAGGGAGCGGGGCCGGCTACGAGCAGTACTTC